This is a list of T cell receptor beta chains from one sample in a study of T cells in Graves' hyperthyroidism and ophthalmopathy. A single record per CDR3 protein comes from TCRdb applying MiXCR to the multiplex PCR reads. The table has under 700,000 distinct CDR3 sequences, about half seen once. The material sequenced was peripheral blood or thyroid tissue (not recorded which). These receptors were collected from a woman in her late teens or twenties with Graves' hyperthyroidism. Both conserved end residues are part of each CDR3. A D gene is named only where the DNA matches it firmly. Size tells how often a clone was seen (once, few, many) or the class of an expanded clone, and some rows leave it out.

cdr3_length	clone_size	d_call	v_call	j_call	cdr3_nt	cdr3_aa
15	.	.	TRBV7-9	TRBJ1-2	TGTGCCAGCAGCTTAGTGTGGGGGCCCAACTATGGCTACACCTTC	CASSLVWGPNYGYTF
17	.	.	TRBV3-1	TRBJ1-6	TGTGCCAGCAGCCAAGTTTTTAATGGAGGATATAATTCACCCCTCCACTTT	CASSQVFNGGYNSPLHF
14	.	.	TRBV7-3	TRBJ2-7	TGTGCCAGCAGTTTCCGGGACACAACCTACGAGCAGTACTTC	CASSFRDTTYEQYF
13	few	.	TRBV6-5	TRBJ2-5	TGTGCCAGCAGTGAATCATACCAAGAGACCCAGTACTTC	CASSESYQETQYF
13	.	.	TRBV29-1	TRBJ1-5	TGCAGCGTTGAGCCAGGTGGCAATCAGCCCCAGCATTTT	CSVEPGGNQPQHF
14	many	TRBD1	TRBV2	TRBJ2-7	TGTGCCAGCAGGGCGACAGGGCGCCTCGACGAGCAGTACTTC	CASRATGRLDEQYF
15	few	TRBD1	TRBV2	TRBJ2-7	TGTGCCAGCAGTGATTTACGACAGGGGGCTTACGAGCAGTACTTC	CASSDLRQGAYEQYF
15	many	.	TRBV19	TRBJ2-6	TGTGCCAGTAGTATGGGACTCTCTGGGGCCAACGTCCTGACTTTC	CASSMGLSGANVLTF
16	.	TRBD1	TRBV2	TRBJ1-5	TGTGCCAGCAGAACCGGGACAGGGGTGGGCAATCAGCCCCAGCATTTT	CASRTGTGVGNQPQHF
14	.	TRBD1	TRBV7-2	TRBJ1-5	TGTGCCAGCAGCACGGGACAGGTAGACCAGCCCCAGCATTTT	CASSTGQVDQPQHF
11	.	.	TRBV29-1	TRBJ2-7	TGCAGCTTGGAACCTACCTACGAGCAGTACTTC	CSLEPTYEQYF
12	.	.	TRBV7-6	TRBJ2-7	TGTGCTAGAGGGACGGGAGATGACGAGCAGTACTTC	CARGTGDDEQYF